This T cell receptor (beta chain) emerged from a study of blood T cell repertoires in COVID-19. Study-wide background: Samples representing acute and convalescent COVID-19 were sourced from the United States, Italy and Spain. T cells, B-cell-depleted T cells, or PBMCs provided the cDNA or gDNA that served as material.

Under the authors' procedure: Amplification of reference gene primers was used by the study to estimate nucleated cell counts. Here immunoSEQ multiplex PCR was the method, and the copy in TCRdb shows in-frame clones only, minus some. That table is the source of V, J and clone size, and D and trimming were worked out from the DNA. The table shows about 120,000 clones, with 85% to 90% occurring only once. The CDR3 runs 14 residues. The germline V gene has CDR1 MDHEN and CDR2 SYDVKM. V gave up 2 bases and J gave up 9 bases; unmatched junction bases: 4. This clonotype originated in a man in his 70s who had recovered from COVID-19. V and J are TRBV28 and TRBJ1-6, with TRBD1 matching 7 bases. Sequencing was performed on peripheral blood. The CDR3, as DNA: TGTGCCAGCAGTTTAACAGGGGACCTTTCACCCCTCCACTTT. Translated, it gives CASSLTGDLSPLHF. Full variable domain (missing parts from reference TRBV28 and TRBJ1-6): DVKVTQSSRYLVKRTGEKVFLECVQDMDHENMFWYRQDPGLGLRLIYFSYDVKMKEKGDIPEGYSVSREKKERFSLILESASTNQTSMYLCASSLTGDLSPLHFGNGTRLTVT.